Listed below are T cell receptor beta chains from one sample, sequenced in a study of blood T cell repertoires in COVID-19. Using immunoSEQ multiplex PCR, the repertoire was profiled, and TCRdb retains in-frame clones only, with some absent. The table records roughly 440,000 clones, about 91% of them present only once. Sequenced material: peripheral blood. These receptors were collected from a woman in her fifties or sixties with COVID-19, enrolled during active disease. The CDR3 runs from the conserved cysteine through the conserved F or W. A D gene is named only where the DNA matches it firmly. Clone sizes are given selectively: once, few, many, or a class where the clone is expanded.

CDR3 DNA: TGTGCCAGCAGAACAGCGAACACTGAAGCTTTCTTT; CDR3 protein: CASRTANTEAFF; V gene: TRBV28; CDR3 length: 12; clone size: -; D gene: -; J gene: TRBJ1-1
CDR3 DNA: TGTGCCAGCAGCTTATCCGGACAGGGCACCAATGAGCAGTTCTTC; CDR3 protein: CASSLSGQGTNEQFF; V gene: TRBV7-2; CDR3 length: 15; clone size: -; D gene: TRBD1; J gene: TRBJ2-1
CDR3 DNA: TGTGCCAACTTTCCGGGAGGAGGCCACGAGCAGTACTTC; CDR3 protein: CANFPGGGHEQYF; V gene: TRBV6-4; CDR3 length: 13; clone size: -; D gene: TRBD2; J gene: TRBJ2-7
CDR3 DNA: TGTGCCAGTAGTATAGTCTTAAGCGGGGGGGCCGGAGACAATGAGCAGTTCTTC; CDR3 protein: CASSIVLSGGAGDNEQFF; V gene: TRBV19; CDR3 length: 18; clone size: -; D gene: TRBD2; J gene: TRBJ2-1
CDR3 DNA: TGTGCCACCAGTGATTTGGTGGCAGTTTCCACAGATACGCAGTATTTT; CDR3 protein: CATSDLVAVSTDTQYF; V gene: TRBV24-1; CDR3 length: 16; clone size: -; D gene: -; J gene: TRBJ2-3
CDR3 DNA: TGTGCCAGCAGCTTGGGTCGGGACAGGGGGTTCTCTGGAAACACCATATATTTT; CDR3 protein: CASSLGRDRGFSGNTIYF; V gene: TRBV5-4; CDR3 length: 18; clone size: once; D gene: TRBD1; J gene: TRBJ1-3
CDR3 DNA: TGTGCCAGCGATATGATTAAAGGGACAGGGGCCGTTAAGGGGAACACTGAAGCTTTCTTT; CDR3 protein: CASDMIKGTGAVKGNTEAFF; V gene: TRBV2; CDR3 length: 20; clone size: once; D gene: TRBD1; J gene: TRBJ1-1
CDR3 DNA: TGTGCCAGCAGCCAAAAATTGGACAGTTTCTACGAGCAGTACTTC; CDR3 protein: CASSQKLDSFYEQYF; V gene: TRBV3-1/TRBV3-2; CDR3 length: 15; clone size: once; D gene: -; J gene: TRBJ2-7
CDR3 DNA: TGTGCCTGGAGTCCAGACAGGGTGCATGGCTACACCTTC; CDR3 protein: CAWSPDRVHGYTF; V gene: TRBV30; CDR3 length: 13; clone size: -; D gene: TRBD1; J gene: TRBJ1-2
CDR3 DNA: TGCAGTGCTAGTCCCCGTCGGGACAGGGAGACCCAGTACTTC; CDR3 protein: CSASPRRDRETQYF; V gene: TRBV20-1; CDR3 length: 14; clone size: -; D gene: TRBD1; J gene: TRBJ2-5
CDR3 DNA: TGTGCCAGCAGCCCCCGGGGGAGGTCTGGCTACACCTTC; CDR3 protein: CASSPRGRSGYTF; V gene: TRBV4-2; CDR3 length: 13; clone size: few; D gene: -; J gene: TRBJ1-2
CDR3 DNA: TGTGCCAGCAGCGTAGGAGCCTACTCGGATACGCAGTATTTT; CDR3 protein: CASSVGAYSDTQYF; V gene: TRBV9; CDR3 length: 14; clone size: -; D gene: -; J gene: TRBJ2-3
CDR3 DNA: TGTGCCAGCAGTCTTCGCCGGGATCAGGCTGAAGCTTTCTTT; CDR3 protein: CASSLRRDQAEAFF; V gene: TRBV6-5; CDR3 length: 14; clone size: few; D gene: -; J gene: TRBJ1-1